This T cell receptor (beta chain) was captured in a study of blood T cell repertoires in COVID-19. Study-level information: From T cells, B-cell-depleted T cells, or PBMCs came the material, which was cDNA or gDNA.

The table came from immunoSEQ multiplex PCR; TCRdb's copy has only in-frame clones and leaves some out. The repertoire holds roughly 250,000 clones, with around 82% as singletons. Many counts were recorded for this clone. The CDR3 totals 15 residues. Trimming at V came to 0 bases and at J to 8 bases, leaving 6 bases not matched to a gene. CDR1 and CDR2 from the germline V gene are SGHRS and YFSETQ. V usage is TRBV5-1 and J usage is TRBJ2-1, with 9 bases lining up with TRBD2. This clonotype was obtained from a woman of 80 years or more with active or convalescent COVID-19. The sequenced sample was peripheral blood. The CDR3 DNA reads as TGCGCCAGCAGCTTGGCCAGCGGGGGGTACCATGAGCAGTTCTTC. It codes for CASSLASGGYHEQFF.